This T cell receptor beta chain was recovered during a study of blood T cell repertoires in COVID-19. Using immunoSEQ multiplex PCR, the repertoire was profiled, and TCRdb retains in-frame clones only, with some absent. Altogether 200,000 to 300,000 clones are present, 70% to 90% being singletons, with the ten largest covering about 1.7%. Germline CDR1 and CDR2: GTSNPN and SVGIG (reference sequence). V lost 0 bases and J lost 4; bases outside the gene matches: 5. CDR3 length: 14 amino acids. Sequenced sample: PBMCs or T cells enriched from blood (not recorded which). The origin of this receptor is a man aged 35-49 years who had recovered from COVID-19. The chain recombines TRBV30 with TRBJ1-2, with 7 bases lining up with TRBD1. CDR3 protein: CAWSVRGLGYGYTF. The CDR3 bases are TGTGCCTGGAGTGTAAGGGGGCTGGGCTATGGCTACACCTTC.